Listed here is a single T cell receptor (beta chain). This may be a read error: a much more frequent sequence differs by one nucleotide. These data come from a study of Graves' ophthalmopathy and Graves' hyperthyroidism. As the template, RNA transcripts were used to amplify TCR beta CDR3 regions. First-round RT-PCR employed HTBI primers, with a second-round multiplex PCR after it. Using its own MiXCR run on the multiplex PCR reads, TCRdb lists one record per CDR3 protein. This sample has about 550,000 distinct CDR3 sequences, with just under 40% found just once. Germline CDR1 MNHNS, CDR2 SASEGT. This CDR3 spans 15 amino acids. Trimming removed 6 bases from V and 6 bases from J, with 18 bases in between.

The sequenced sample consisted of peripheral blood or thyroid tissue (not recorded which). The chain has TRBV6-1 and TRBJ1-5; D possibly corresponds to TRBD1 (5 bases). This receptor was taken from an adult man with Graves' hyperthyroidism. CDR3 amino acids: CASSQKGMRSQPQHF. Here the CDR3 DNA reads TGTGCCAGCAGCCAGAAGGGGATGAGAAGTCAGCCCCAGCATTTT.